Detailed here is one T cell receptor beta chain. These data originate in a study of blood T cell repertoires in COVID-19. Study-level background: Acute and convalescent COVID-19 samples came from the United States, Italy and Spain. T cells, B-cell-depleted T cells, or PBMCs supplied cDNA or gDNA.

This table comes from immunoSEQ multiplex PCR, and its TCRdb copy is limited to in-frame clones, with some not included. The sample has approximately 200,000 clones, 70% to 90% seen once. The study recruited exposed participants who had met a COVID-19 case within 2 weeks before entry. This sequence originates from a woman in her 30s who had been exposed to COVID-19. The specimen was PBMCs or T cells enriched from blood (not recorded which).

The CDR3 DNA reads as TGCAGCGTTGAGCCTAGCGCCCTAGATACGCAGTATTTT. Translated, it gives CSVEPSALDTQYF. The chain is built from TRBV29-1 and TRBJ2-3, with D tentatively TRBD2 (6 bases). CDR3 length equals 13 residues. With 3 bases removed from V and 5 bases from J, the gap between germline ends came to 12 bases. The germline CDR1 and CDR2 sequences are SQVTM and ANQGSEA.